This T cell receptor (beta chain) came from a study of patients and donors after allogeneic stem cell transplantation. This clonotype was counted only a few times. Trimming took 0 bases from V and 8 from J, leaving 10 bases between them. The CDR3 is made up of 14 amino acids. Germline V gene sequence: CDR1 LGHDT, CDR2 YNNKEL (reference sequence). Via MiXCR, TCRdb re-called the RT-PCR reads, giving one row per CDR3 protein. The top ten clones hold roughly 55% of a sample with 8,500 to 13,000 distinct CDR3 sequences, approximately 22% of them seen once. The chain uses TRBV3-1 and TRBJ1-4, with D maybe TRBD1 (6 bases). The sample taken for sequencing was blood, either unsorted or a sorted T cell fraction (not recorded which). This TCR was sampled from a human donor who was either an allogeneic HSCT recipient or a stem cell or donor lymphocyte infusion donor (not recorded which). It is not recorded whose cells these are; they may come from a transplant donor. As DNA, the CDR3 is TGTGCCAGCAGCCAAGAGGGGGCGGGGGAAAAACTGTTTTTT. Encoded protein: CASSQEGAGEKLFF. The variable domain in full, completed from reference TRBV3-1 and TRBJ1-4, reads DTAVSQTPKYLVTQMGNDKSIKCEQNLGHDTMYWYKQDSKKFLKIMFSYNNKELIINETVPNRFSPKSPDKAHLNLHINSLELGDSAVYFCASSQEGAGEKLFFGSGTQLSVL.